The rows below give T cell receptor beta chains drawn from one sample of a study of T cells after yellow fever vaccination. Each CDR3 protein gets one entry after TCRdb re-called the 5' RACE reads with MiXCR. Of about 50,000 distinct CDR3 sequences listed, around 6.1% were seen once; the top ten hold around 30%. The sequencing here drew on PBMCs, either bulk or a sorted T-cell subset (CD4+, CD8+, memory, or dextramer-sorted; not recorded which), taken on the day of the yellow fever booster vaccination. The source of these receptors is a man younger than 35 who received the YFV17D yellow fever vaccine. Both conserved end residues are part of each CDR3. The order of the fields is CDR3 DNA, CDR3 protein, clone size, J gene, D gene, V gene. D genes are given only for firm matches. Rows may omit the clone size; those that give it use once, few, many or a size class.

DNA: TGTGCCAGCAGCGCTAGTGGGAGTCCCTACGAGCAGTACTTC
CDR3: CASSASGSPYEQYF
size: -
J: TRBJ2-7
D: -
V: TRBV9

DNA: TGTGCCAGCAGCTTACAGGACCATGGATCCTACGAGCAGTACTTC
CDR3: CASSLQDHGSYEQYF
size: many
J: TRBJ2-7
D: -
V: TRBV5-6

DNA: TGCGCCAGCAGCTCGCTGCCTGGTGGGGAACTGTTTTTT
CDR3: CASSSLPGGELFF
size: few
J: TRBJ1-4
D: -
V: TRBV5-1

DNA: TGTGCCAGCAGCTTGGAAGCTGGTGAGCAGTTCTTC
CDR3: CASSLEAGEQFF
size: few
J: TRBJ2-1
D: -
V: TRBV5-4

DNA: TGTGCCAGCAGTTCACAGGGTTATGAGCAGTTCTTC
CDR3: CASSSQGYEQFF
size: many
J: TRBJ2-1
D: -
V: TRBV28

DNA: TGTGCCAGCACCGGACAGGGACTCTCCTATGGCTACACCTTC
CDR3: CASTGQGLSYGYTF
size: -
J: TRBJ1-2
D: TRBD1
V: TRBV13

DNA: TGTGCCAGCAGCGTCCAGGGTATACTGGTTCGGGGTAATTCACCCCTCCACTTT
CDR3: CASSVQGILVRGNSPLHF
size: many
J: TRBJ1-6
D: -
V: TRBV12-3/TRBV12-4

DNA: TGTGCCACGGTAGGACTAGCGGGGTTATCGGAGGGCACAGATACGCAGTATTTT
CDR3: CATVGLAGLSEGTDTQYF
size: -
J: TRBJ2-3
D: TRBD2
V: TRBV6-5

DNA: TGTGCCAGCAGCGACGAAGGATACAATGAGCAGTTCTTC
CDR3: CASSDEGYNEQFF
size: -
J: TRBJ2-1
D: -
V: TRBV14

DNA: TGCGCCAGCAGCCAGACACTAGCGGGGGGCACAGATACGCAGTATTTT
CDR3: CASSQTLAGGTDTQYF
size: -
J: TRBJ2-3
D: TRBD2
V: TRBV4-1

DNA: TGTGCCAGTACGGGGGGGACCTCCTACAATGAGCAGTTCTTC
CDR3: CASTGGTSYNEQFF
size: few
J: TRBJ2-1
D: TRBD2
V: TRBV19

DNA: TGTGCCAGCAGTGAATTGGGTAACTATGGCTACACCTTC
CDR3: CASSELGNYGYTF
size: few
J: TRBJ1-2
D: -
V: TRBV25-1

DNA: TGTGCCAGCAGTCCCTGGGACCGGAACACTGAAGCTTTCTTT
CDR3: CASSPWDRNTEAFF
size: many
J: TRBJ1-1
D: -
V: TRBV12-3/TRBV12-4

DNA: TGTGCCAGCAGCAGAGAGCGGGGATCGAACACCGGGGAGCTGTTTTTT
CDR3: CASSRERGSNTGELFF
size: many
J: TRBJ2-2
D: TRBD2
V: TRBV6-1

DNA: TGCAGCGCTGCCGCGGGACACCAGAACACTGAAGCTTTCTTT
CDR3: CSAAAGHQNTEAFF
size: many
J: TRBJ1-1
D: -
V: TRBV29-1

DNA: TGTGCCAGCAGCCAACAGTCCCGGAAGGCGGTTTATGGCTACACCTTC
CDR3: CASSQQSRKAVYGYTF
size: -
J: TRBJ1-2
D: -
V: TRBV11-2

DNA: TGTGCCAGTAGTATAGGCCAGGGGTGGGGCACTGAAGCTTTCTTT
CDR3: CASSIGQGWGTEAFF
size: -
J: TRBJ1-1
D: -
V: TRBV19

DNA: TGTGCCAGCAGTTCATTTGGGGGCGCAGGTGAAAAACTGTTTTTT
CDR3: CASSSFGGAGEKLFF
size: once
J: TRBJ1-4
D: -
V: TRBV12-3/TRBV12-4

DNA: TGTGCCAGCAGCTTAGACTCCTCTGTGCAGTATTTT
CDR3: CASSLDSSVQYF
size: many
J: TRBJ2-3
D: -
V: TRBV7-3

DNA: TGTGCCAGCAGTCCGGTCCGGAACAGGGATAACTATGGCTACACCTTC
CDR3: CASSPVRNRDNYGYTF
size: few
J: TRBJ1-2
D: -
V: TRBV27

DNA: TGCGCCAGCACTACCCTCCCGGGACTAGCGGGGGACGAGCAGTACTTC
CDR3: CASTTLPGLAGDEQYF
size: few
J: TRBJ2-7
D: TRBD2
V: TRBV5-1

DNA: TGTGCCAGCAGGATCGCCGGGACATTCAACACTGAAGCTTTCTTT
CDR3: CASRIAGTFNTEAFF
size: many
J: TRBJ1-1
D: -
V: TRBV12-3/TRBV12-4

DNA: TGTGCCAGCAGTTTACGGCAGGGGACCCAAGAGACCCAGTACTTC
CDR3: CASSLRQGTQETQYF
size: many
J: TRBJ2-5
D: -
V: TRBV12-3/TRBV12-4

DNA: TGTGCCAGCAGTCCCGTCCGGGGGGCCGCTGAAGCTTTCTTT
CDR3: CASSPVRGAAEAFF
size: -
J: TRBJ1-1
D: -
V: TRBV6-2/TRBV6-3

DNA: TGTGCCAGCAGCTTTCAGGAGAACACTGAAGCTTTCTTT
CDR3: CASSFQENTEAFF
size: few
J: TRBJ1-1
D: -
V: TRBV7-2

DNA: TGTGCCAGCTCACCGCCGGTCCAAGAGACCCAGTACTTC
CDR3: CASSPPVQETQYF
size: many
J: TRBJ2-5
D: -
V: TRBV18

DNA: TGTGCCAGCAGCTTGTCAGGATACGAGCAGTACTTC
CDR3: CASSLSGYEQYF
size: -
J: TRBJ2-7
D: -
V: TRBV5-4

DNA: TGCAGTGCTAGGCCCCTAGAAGGGAATCAGGAGACCCAGTACTTC
CDR3: CSARPLEGNQETQYF
size: many
J: TRBJ2-5
D: -
V: TRBV20-1

DNA: TGTGCCAGCAGTTTAAGATTAACCACAGATACGCAGTATTTT
CDR3: CASSLRLTTDTQYF
size: -
J: TRBJ2-3
D: -
V: TRBV27

DNA: TGTGCCAGCAGCCAAATATGGGTGGCGGCCTCAACCGTTACGCAGTATTTT
CDR3: CASSQIWVAASTVTQYF
size: many
J: TRBJ2-3
D: -
V: TRBV7-2

DNA: TGTGCCAGCAGTTTATCAGTTTATCAGCCCCAGCATTTT
CDR3: CASSLSVYQPQHF
size: few
J: TRBJ1-5
D: -
V: TRBV27

DNA: TGCGCCAGCAGCCAGACCCCCAGGACAGGGACCAATCAGCCCCAGCATTTT
CDR3: CASSQTPRTGTNQPQHF
size: few
J: TRBJ1-5
D: TRBD1
V: TRBV4-1

DNA: TGTGCCAGCAGTTGGTCTAGCGGGGGAAGTCGCTCCTACAATGAGCAGTTCTTC
CDR3: CASSWSSGGSRSYNEQFF
size: few
J: TRBJ2-1
D: TRBD2
V: TRBV11-1

DNA: TGCGCCAGCAGCTTGAATTATTATCTTAATGAAAAACTGTTTTTT
CDR3: CASSLNYYLNEKLFF
size: few
J: TRBJ1-4
D: -
V: TRBV5-1

DNA: TGTGCCAGCAGTTACCCCCTCGGACATACCTACGAGCAGTACTTC
CDR3: CASSYPLGHTYEQYF
size: -
J: TRBJ2-7
D: -
V: TRBV6-2/TRBV6-3

DNA: TGTGCCAGCTCATCAACGGGGGAAAACAGGGAGACCCAGTACTTC
CDR3: CASSSTGENRETQYF
size: many
J: TRBJ2-5
D: -
V: TRBV18

DNA: TGTGCCAGCAGCGGTCGGGAGACCCAGTACTTC
CDR3: CASSGRETQYF
size: many
J: TRBJ2-5
D: -
V: TRBV14

DNA: TGTGCCAGCAGCCAGATAATTACGGATTACTATGGCTACACCTTC
CDR3: CASSQIITDYYGYTF
size: -
J: TRBJ1-2
D: -
V: TRBV14

DNA: TGTGCCACCCGAGAGGTTACCCTCCTCTTT
CDR3: CATREVTLLF
size: -
J: TRBJ1-6
D: -
V: TRBV6-2/TRBV6-3

DNA: TGCAGTGCTAGTGCGGGTCCCTATGGCTACACCTTC
CDR3: CSASAGPYGYTF
size: many
J: TRBJ1-2
D: -
V: TRBV20-1

DNA: TGTGCCAGCAGTTACTCCCCCTGGAACACTGAAGCTTTCTTT
CDR3: CASSYSPWNTEAFF
size: many
J: TRBJ1-1
D: -
V: TRBV6-6

DNA: TGTGCCAGCAGTTATGGAGGCGTAGGTGGCTACACCTTC
CDR3: CASSYGGVGGYTF
size: many
J: TRBJ1-2
D: -
V: TRBV6-5

DNA: TGTGCCAGCAGCATCATGTTGTACGAGCAGTACTTC
CDR3: CASSIMLYEQYF
size: few
J: TRBJ2-7
D: -
V: TRBV7-2

DNA: TGTGCTAGAGACAGGGGCACAGATACGCAGTATTTT
CDR3: CARDRGTDTQYF
size: many
J: TRBJ2-3
D: TRBD1
V: TRBV12-5

DNA: TGTGCCATCATGGCGACTAGCGGGGGAAGCACAGATACGCAGTATTTT
CDR3: CAIMATSGGSTDTQYF
size: -
J: TRBJ2-3
D: TRBD2
V: TRBV10-3

DNA: TGTGCCAGCAGTTTGACAGTCTACGAGCAGTACTTC
CDR3: CASSLTVYEQYF
size: many
J: TRBJ2-7
D: -
V: TRBV12-3/TRBV12-4

DNA: TGTGCCAGCAGTGTTACTAGCGGGGGGGACCTAGCCAAAAACATTCAGTACTTC
CDR3: CASSVTSGGDLAKNIQYF
size: few
J: TRBJ2-4
D: TRBD2
V: TRBV2

DNA: TGTGCCAGCAGTTACGATTACGCAGGCATGAACACTGAAGCTTTCTTT
CDR3: CASSYDYAGMNTEAFF
size: many
J: TRBJ1-1
D: -
V: TRBV6-5

DNA: TGTGCCAGCAGTGAAGCGCGGGGTCTTATCAATCAGCCCCAGCATTTT
CDR3: CASSEARGLINQPQHF
size: few
J: TRBJ1-5
D: -
V: TRBV6-1

DNA: TGCGCCAGCAGCCGGGGGCCAGGGGCAGATACGCAGTATTTT
CDR3: CASSRGPGADTQYF
size: -
J: TRBJ2-3
D: -
V: TRBV4-3

DNA: TGTGCCAGCGGGGACAGGGTTAGTGGCTACACCTTC
CDR3: CASGDRVSGYTF
size: -
J: TRBJ1-2
D: TRBD1
V: TRBV27

DNA: TGTGCCAGCAGCCAAGAATCATTCACCGGGGAGCTGTTTTTT
CDR3: CASSQESFTGELFF
size: many
J: TRBJ2-2
D: -
V: TRBV4-2

DNA: TGTGCCAGCAGTTTGAGAGGGCCGGATACGCAGTATTTT
CDR3: CASSLRGPDTQYF
size: many
J: TRBJ2-3
D: -
V: TRBV12-3/TRBV12-4

DNA: TGTGCCAGCAGCTCGACAGGGGGCCGGGAGACCCAGTACTTC
CDR3: CASSSTGGRETQYF
size: few
J: TRBJ2-5
D: TRBD1
V: TRBV11-2

DNA: TGTGCCAGCTCACCGACAGGGGTCAACGAGCAGTACTTC
CDR3: CASSPTGVNEQYF
size: few
J: TRBJ2-7
D: TRBD1
V: TRBV18

DNA: TGTGCCAGCAGATGGCTAGTGGCAGATACGCAGTATTTT
CDR3: CASRWLVADTQYF
size: many
J: TRBJ2-3
D: -
V: TRBV27

DNA: TGCGCCAGCAGCTACTACGTCCCGGGACAGGGTGACAATGAGCAGTTCTTC
CDR3: CASSYYVPGQGDNEQFF
size: once
J: TRBJ2-1
D: TRBD1
V: TRBV4-1

DNA: TGTGCCAGCGGACCCGGGACAGGGGCGCCTGAAGCTTTCTTT
CDR3: CASGPGTGAPEAFF
size: many
J: TRBJ1-1
D: TRBD1
V: TRBV6-1

DNA: TGCAGTGCTATAGGCGGGGGCAATGAGCAGTTCTTC
CDR3: CSAIGGGNEQFF
size: many
J: TRBJ2-1
D: TRBD2
V: TRBV20-1

DNA: TGCGCCAGCAGCCTGGGGGTAGGGGCGGACACTGAAGCTTTCTTT
CDR3: CASSLGVGADTEAFF
size: -
J: TRBJ1-1
D: -
V: TRBV5-1